Below, 29 T cell receptor beta chains from the same sample are listed, as sequenced in a study of T cell responses to AZD1222 COVID-19 vaccine. The method was immunoSEQ multiplex PCR; TCRdb's version includes in-frame clones alone and lacks a portion of them. The repertoire includes approximately 79,000 clones, about 87% of them detected once, and around 17% sits in the top ten. Here the sequenced sample was peripheral blood, taken on day 0 of AZD1222 vaccination. These receptors were taken from an adult in good health.

The rearrangement links TRBV7-9 to TRBJ1-2; no reliable D call. Germline V gives CDR1 SEHNR, CDR2 FQNEAQ (reference sequence). The CDR3 extends over 16 amino acids. V shed 4 bases and J shed 0 bases, with 15 bases lying between them. CDR3 coding DNA: TGTGCCAGCAGCTCGGAGACCGTGACCTCTAACTATGGCTACACCTTC. It specifies CASSSETVTSNYGYTF.

This chain connects TRBV7-9 to TRBJ2-5; D uncertain. The CDR3 consists of 14 residues. Germline V lookup: CDR1 SEHNR, CDR2 FQNEAQ (reference sequence). V lost 0 bases and J lost 0, with 5 bases in between. CDR3 DNA sequence: TGTGCCAGCAGCTTAGCGCTTGACCAAGAGACCCAGTACTTC. Translated, it gives CASSLALDQETQYF.

This rearrangement joins TRBV28 to TRBJ2-5, with D tentatively TRBD2 (7 bases). Trimming cost V 5 bases and J 4 bases, with 20 bases left between them. The CDR3 contains 16 residues. The germline CDR1 and CDR2 sequences are MDHEN and SYDVKM. DNA of the CDR3: TGTGCCAGCAGTACACGGAGGGGGGGAGATCGAGAGACCCAGTACTTC. This sequence encodes CASSTRRGGDRETQYF.

CDR3 amino acids: CASSFASGTGVSNQPQHF. The CDR3 DNA is TGTGCCAGCAGTTTTGCTTCGGGGACAGGGGTTAGCAATCAGCCCCAGCATTTT. The gene calls are TRBV27 and TRBJ1-5, with 10 bases aligning to TRBD1. V dropped 3 bases and J dropped 0; count of bases not matched to a gene: 8. The CDR3 totals 18 residues. The germline V gene has CDR1 MNHEY and CDR2 SMNVEV (reference sequence).

The rearrangement joins TRBV6-5 to TRBJ2-7; the match to TRBD1 covers 7 bases. The CDR3 has 14 residues. The V gene's germline CDR1 is MNHEY and CDR2 SVGAGI. The V gene end was trimmed by 6 bases and the J gene end by 1 base; junction bases not matched to a gene: 6. CDR3 DNA: TGTGCCAGCAGAAGGACAGGAAATTCCTACGAGCAGTACTTC. Translation gives CASRRTGNSYEQYF.

This chain joins TRBV7-9 and TRBJ1-2; D is unresolved. Germline V gives CDR1 SEHNR, CDR2 FQNEAQ (reference sequence). Trimming removed 5 bases from V and 1 base from J, with 14 bases in between. The CDR3 covers 15 residues. CDR3: CASSVGGRVNYGYTF. The CDR3 DNA sequence: TGTGCCAGCAGCGTAGGAGGCAGAGTTAACTATGGCTACACCTTC. Full variable domain (rest looked up from reference TRBV7-9 and TRBJ1-2): DTGVSQNPRHKITKRGQNVTFRCDPISEHNRLYWYRQTLGQGPEFLTYFQNEAQLEKSRLLSDRFSAERPKGSFSTLEIQRTEQGDSAMYLCASSVGGRVNYGYTFGSGTRLTVV.

This rearrangement joins TRBV30 to TRBJ1-2; maybe TRBD1 (5 bases). Germline V gene data show CDR1 as GTSNPN and CDR2 as SVGIG (reference sequence). Trimming removed 4 bases at V and 7 bases at J, with 13 bases between. This CDR3 is built from 12 residues. The CDR3 DNA sequence: TGTGCCTGGATGACGGAAAGGGGTGGCTACACCTTC. It encodes CAWMTERGGYTF.

This chain uses TRBV9 with TRBJ2-7; D is uncertain. From germline, CDR1 is SGDLS and CDR2 YYNGEE. V shed 1 base and J shed 4 bases, with 15 bases lying between them. There are 15 residues in the CDR3. CDR3 in DNA: TGTGCCAGCAGCGTATCTCTGGATACGAAGTACGAGCAGTACTTC. Its protein product is CASSVSLDTKYEQYF.

By its share, this clone is medium-sized. The J gene is TRBJ2-2, the V gene TRBV13; D unclear. V lost 2 bases and J lost 6, with 4 bases in between. Germline V lookup: CDR1 PRHDT, CDR2 FYEKMQ (reference sequence). The CDR3 sequence is 12 residues long. The CDR3: CASSLIAGELFF. The CDR3 DNA follows: TGTGCCAGCAGCTTAATAGCCGGGGAGCTGTTTTTT.

DNA of the CDR3: TGTGCCAGCAGTCTTTTTCAAACAGGGACCGGAAACACCATATATTTT. Translation gives CASSLFQTGTGNTIYF. The chain recombines TRBV3-1 (or the pseudogene TRBV3-2) with TRBJ1-3; maybe TRBD1 (6 bases). Deletions cut 6 bases from V and 4 bases from J, with 19 bases between. The CDR3 contains 16 residues. CDR1 LGHDT and CDR2 YNNKEL come from the germline V gene (reference sequence).

The V call is TRBV10-3, the J call TRBJ2-7; 11 positions match TRBD1. Losses at the gene ends were 2 bases for V and 2 bases for J; bases not matched to a gene: 2. Per germline, CDR1 ENHRY and CDR2 SYGVKD. CDR3 length: 15 amino acids. The CDR3 nucleotides read TGTGCCATCAGTGAGGGACAGGGGGCAGCCTACGAGCAGTACTTC. Protein: CAISEGQGAAYEQYF.

The chain uses TRBV2 and TRBJ1-4; tentative D call: TRBD1 (5 bases). The germline CDR1 and CDR2 sequences are SNHLY and FYNNEI. This CDR3 has 13 amino acids. Between the trimmed V and J ends, which lost 6 bases and 7 bases, there was a span of 12 bases. The CDR3 bases are TGTGCCAGCAGGGTCGGGGGGAGTGAAAAACTGTTTTTT. This sequence encodes CASRVGGSEKLFF. The full variable domain, rest sourced from reference TRBV2 and TRBJ1-4, is EPEVTQTPSHQVTQMGQEVILRCVPISNHLYFYWYRQILGQKVEFLVSFYNNEISEKSEIFDDQFSVERPDGSNFTLKIRSTKLEDSAMYFCASRVGGSEKLFFGSGTQLSVL.

This rearrangement joins TRBV7-2 to TRBJ2-2; 11 nucleotides match TRBD2. Germline-derived CDR1 and CDR2 are SGHTA and FQGNSA. The CDR3 has 15 residues. The V gene end was trimmed by 4 bases and the J gene end by 6 bases; junction bases not matched to a gene: 4. The chain's CDR3 is CASSSLAGGAGELFF. CDR3 sequence (DNA): TGTGCCAGCAGCTCCCTAGCGGGAGGTGCCGGGGAGCTGTTTTTT.

The rearrangement joins TRBV6-5 to TRBJ2-1; D possibly corresponds to TRBD1 (6 bases). Germline CDR1 and CDR2: MNHEY and SVGAGI. This CDR3 region has 13 residues. Trimming removed 6 bases at V and 12 bases at J, with 18 bases between. CDR3 nucleotides: TGTGCCAGCAGCGAGATCGACAGGTTTGGGCAGTTCTTC. Its translation: CASSEIDRFGQFF.

The V call is TRBV28, the J call TRBJ1-5; perhaps TRBD1 as D (5 bases). The CDR3 totals 14 residues. Germline V CDR1 and CDR2: MDHEN, SYDVKM. V was pared by 2 bases and J by 4 bases, with 9 bases between. The CDR3 protein is CASSLDAGNQPQHF. The CDR3 nucleotides read TGTGCCAGCAGTTTAGATGCAGGGAATCAGCCCCAGCATTTT.

In its sample, this clone was seen a few times. V usage is TRBV19 and J usage is TRBJ2-2; D ambiguous. V lost 1 base and J 5 bases, leaving 8 bases between the germline ends. Germline CDR1 LNHDA, CDR2 SQIVND (reference sequence). The CDR3 is made up of 14 amino acids. CDR3 sequence (DNA): TGTGCCAGTAGTATAGGGGAAGGTACCGGGGAGCTGTTTTTT. Translating gives CASSIGEGTGELFF.

The rearrangement links TRBV11-3 to TRBJ2-5; 9 bases fit TRBD2. CDR1 and CDR2 from the germline V gene are SGHNT and YENEEA. The length of the CDR3 is 14 residues. Trimming removed 5 bases from V and 1 base from J; junction bases left unmatched: 2. CDR3 loop: CASSETSGQETQYF. The CDR3 bases are TGTGCCAGCAGCGAGACTAGCGGCCAAGAGACCCAGTACTTC.

V and J are TRBV2 and TRBJ2-7; D is perhaps TRBD1 (5 bases). Germline loops: CDR1 SNHLY, CDR2 FYNNEI. CDR3 size: 13 residues. With 4 bases removed from V and 5 bases from J, the gap between germline ends came to 12 bases. CDR3 in amino acids: CASSARVLHEQYF. The DNA for the CDR3 is TGTGCCAGCAGTGCCAGGGTGTTGCACGAGCAGTACTTC.

The rearrangement joins TRBV5-4 to TRBJ1-3, with 7 bases that match TRBD1. V lost 10 bases and J lost 7; bases outside the gene matches: 17. Germline CDR1 and CDR2: SGHNT and YYREEE (reference sequence). This CDR3 has 15 residues. The CDR3 loop is CAFSGTEDLGNTIYF. The CDR3 DNA follows: TGTGCCTTTTCCGGGACAGAAGATTTAGGCAACACCATATATTTT.

This clone was counted once. The chain joins TRBV5-1 to TRBJ2-3, with a tentative D call TRBD2 (6 bases). The germline V and J ends were trimmed by 7 bases and 11 bases, with 20 bases remaining between them. From germline, CDR1 is SGHRS and CDR2 YFSETQ. CDR3 length: 13 amino acids. CDR3: CASHPGLLGGQYF. Here the CDR3 DNA reads TGCGCCAGCCATCCGGGACTTCTTGGAGGGCAGTATTTT.

V and J are TRBV12-3 or TRBV12-4 and TRBJ2-7, with a possible D match to TRBD2 (6 bases). This CDR3 spans 13 amino acids. The V end was cut by 5 bases, the J end by 4 bases, with 12 bases between. In DNA, the CDR3 is TGTGCCAGCAGTCCCGGGACTCATTACGAGCAGTACTTC. Amino acids: CASSPGTHYEQYF.

This clone has only a few counts. This chain connects TRBV12-3 or TRBV12-4 to TRBJ2-1; D remains ambiguous. This CDR3 has 12 amino acids. V was shortened by 5 bases and J by 3 bases, with 5 bases between the two germline ends. This CDR3 reads CASSQSYNEQFF. DNA for the CDR3: TGTGCCAGCAGTCAGAGCTACAATGAGCAGTTCTTC.

The chain carries TRBV5-1 and TRBJ2-2; maybe TRBD2 (5 bases). With 6 bases removed from V and 7 bases from J, the gap between germline ends came to 16 bases. The V gene's germline CDR1 is SGHRS and CDR2 YFSETQ. CDR3 length: 14 residues. The CDR3 region is CASKEADYIGELFF. The DNA of the CDR3 is TGCGCCAGCAAGGAGGCAGACTACATCGGGGAGCTGTTTTTT.

The chain couples TRBV3-1 (or the pseudogene TRBV3-2) to TRBJ2-2, with TRBD2 identical over 10 bases. The J segment lost 4 bases and the V segment lost 5 bases, leaving 13 bases of the junction unmatched. Germline V gene sequence: CDR1 LGHDT, CDR2 YNNKEL (reference sequence). This CDR3 contains 18 residues. The CDR3 protein is CASSGGPLAGAATGELFF. The CDR3 DNA sequence: TGTGCCAGCAGCGGAGGACCCCTAGCGGGAGCGGCCACCGGGGAGCTGTTTTTT.

This chain connects TRBV7-9 to TRBJ2-7; no firm D call. Trimming took 4 bases from V and 2 from J, leaving 6 bases between them. CDR1 is SEHNR and CDR2 is FQNEAQ in the germline V gene (reference sequence). The CDR3 is 12 amino acids. The CDR3: CASSSQAYEQYF. CDR3 nucleotides: TGTGCCAGCAGCTCCCAAGCCTACGAGCAGTACTTC.

The rearrangement joins TRBV11-2 to TRBJ1-1, with D possibly TRBD1 on 6 matching bases. The CDR3 has 13 amino acids. The ends were cut back, 5 bases at V and 5 bases at J, with 12 bases in the middle. Germline assignment: CDR1 SGHAT and CDR2 FQNNGV. Here the CDR3 reads CASSNQGGTEAFF. DNA of the CDR3: TGTGCCAGCAGCAACCAAGGGGGGACTGAAGCTTTCTTT. Full variable domain (missing parts from reference TRBV11-2 and TRBJ1-1): EAGVAQSPRYKIIEKRQSVAFWCNPISGHATLYWYQQILGQGPKLLIQFQNNGVVDDSQLPKDRFSAERLKGVDSTLKIQPAKLEDSAVYLCASSNQGGTEAFFGQGTRLTVV.

The chain uses TRBV28 and TRBJ1-6; D might be TRBD1 (6 bases). Germline V gene data show CDR1 as MDHEN and CDR2 as SYDVKM. The CDR3 contains 14 residues. The germline V and J ends were trimmed by 2 bases and 7 bases, with 9 bases remaining between them. The CDR3 DNA sequence: TGTGCCAGCAGTTTAAAAACAGGGAATTCACCCCTCCACTTT. Its translation: CASSLKTGNSPLHF.

The rearrangement links TRBV6-6 to TRBJ1-6; D is undetermined. Per germline, CDR1 MNHNY and CDR2 SVGAGI (reference sequence). With 6 bases removed from V and 8 bases from J, the gap between germline ends came to 20 bases. CDR3 length: 16 residues. CDR3 in DNA: TGTGCCAGCAGCAAATCGGGTCTCGCTGTGGATTCACCCCTCCACTTT. Its protein product is CASSKSGLAVDSPLHF.

This rearrangement joins TRBV29-1 to TRBJ1-5; D is unresolved. The ends were cut back, 4 bases at V and 4 bases at J, with 8 bases in the middle. This CDR3 comprises 12 residues. Looked up from germline, CDR1 is SQVTM and CDR2 is ANQGSEA. The CDR3 nucleotides read TGCAGCGTTGCTTCGGGGAATCAGCCCCAGCATTTT. Encoded protein: CSVASGNQPQHF.